The next 15 T cell receptor beta chains were all read from a single sample in a study of cytomegalovirus exposure and HLA in healthy donors. PCR amplification relied on 60 Vbeta primers (plus 13 Jbeta primers). Clones were sequenced by immunoSEQ multiplex PCR, and TCRdb holds only the in-frame ones, with some missing. This sample's table has about 96,000 clones. Sample: PBMCs. These receptors all stem from a woman aged 25 to 39 in good health and CMV-seronegative.

This chain joins TRBV5-1 and TRBJ1-1; a weak D match, TRBD1 (5 bases). This CDR3 has 14 residues. In germline, CDR1 is SGHRS, CDR2 YFSETQ. V was clipped by 0 bases and J by 0 bases, with 6 bases between them. The chain's CDR3 is CASSLEGVNTEAFF. Here the CDR3 DNA reads TGCGCCAGCAGCTTGGAAGGGGTGAACACTGAAGCTTTCTTT.

The chain carries TRBV6-5 and TRBJ1-1; D gene unclear. The V end was cut by 2 bases, the J end by 9 bases, with 10 bases between. The CDR3 covers 12 residues. The germline CDR1 and CDR2 sequences are MNHEY and SVGAGI. The CDR3 bases are TGTGCCAGCAGTTACGTGGGCGAGAAAGCTTTCTTT. This translates into CASSYVGEKAFF.

The rearrangement links TRBV4-1 to TRBJ1-6, with D hard to call. V lost 1 base and J 9 bases, leaving 7 bases between the germline ends. CDR1 is MGHRA and CDR2 is YSYEKL in the germline V gene. The CDR3 length is 13 residues. This CDR3 is CASSQVEVSPLHF. CDR3 bases: TGCGCCAGCAGCCAAGTGGAGGTTTCACCCCTCCACTTT.

The rearrangement uses TRBV6-5 and TRBJ2-2; 7 bases are a match to TRBD2. This CDR3 has 15 amino acids. Germline V lookup: CDR1 MNHEY, CDR2 SVGAGI. V shed 2 bases, J shed 5 bases, and the junction held 5 bases outside the gene matches. The CDR3 DNA reads as TGTGCCAGCAGTTACGGGCGCGGGAGTACCGGGGAGCTGTTTTTT. It is translated as CASSYGRGSTGELFF.

This chain links TRBV7-6 with TRBJ2-1, with D possibly matching TRBD1 (5 bases). The V and J ends lost 4 bases and 0 bases respectively, with 10 bases between them. The CDR3 has 15 residues. Germline CDR1 SGHVS, CDR2 FNYEAQ. The CDR3 sequence is CASSSGNYSYNEQFF. The CDR3 region has the DNA TGTGCCAGCAGCTCAGGGAATTACTCCTACAATGAGCAGTTCTTC.

This chain links TRBV9 with TRBJ1-4; 7 nucleotides match TRBD1. The V gene's germline CDR1 is SGDLS and CDR2 YYNGEE. V shed 3 bases and J 0 bases; nucleotides not matched to a gene: 2. This CDR3 has 15 amino acids. CDR3 DNA: TGTGCCAGCAGCGCCACAGGGGCAACTAATGAAAAACTGTTTTTT. It translates to CASSATGATNEKLFF.

The genes are TRBV18 and TRBJ1-1, with 8 bases matching TRBD1. Per the germline V gene, CDR1 is KGHSH and CDR2 is LQKENI. The CDR3 has 16 residues. J gave up 0 bases and V 3 bases, and 6 bases lay outside the gene matches. In DNA, the CDR3 is TGTGCCAGCTCACCCCTGGCAGGGGGCATGAACACTGAAGCTTTCTTT. As protein: CASSPLAGGMNTEAFF.

The chain recombines TRBV9 with TRBJ2-5, with 10 bases aligning to TRBD1. Judging by the DNA end, TRBJ2-7 fits better; the J call may be wrong. CDR3 length: 15 residues. Germline V gene lookup returns CDR1 SGDLS and CDR2 YYNGEE. CDR3 in amino acids: CASSARQGAFYEQYF. CDR3 nucleotides: TGTGCCAGCAGCGCCCGACAGGGGGCCTTCTACGAGCAGTACTTC.

The J gene is TRBJ2-3, the V gene TRBV6-4; maybe TRBD2 (6 bases). This CDR3 is built from 15 residues. Germline loops: CDR1 MRHNA, CDR2 SNTAGT. The V end lost 2 bases, the J end lost 0 bases, and 9 bases lay between the germline ends. DNA of the CDR3: TGTGCCAGCAGTGACGAGGCGGGGAGCACAGATACGCAGTATTTT. It codes for CASSDEAGSTDTQYF.

The CDR3 bases are TGTGCCAGCACCTCGGACAGCAATGAAAAACTGTTTTTT. Its protein is CASTSDSNEKLFF. The genes are TRBV28 and TRBJ1-4; D possibly corresponds to TRBD1 (6 bases). Trimming took off 7 bases at V and 5 bases at J, with 11 bases between the two ends. The CDR3 has 13 residues. CDR1 is MDHEN and CDR2 is SYDVKM in the germline V gene.

CDR3 nucleotides: TGTGCCAGCAGCTTAGATTGGGGGGGGCCCTTCAATGAGCAGTTCTTC. Translating gives CASSLDWGGPFNEQFF. The gene calls are TRBV11-3 and TRBJ2-1; D may be TRBD2 (7 bases). V lost 0 bases and J lost 6, with 15 bases in between. This CDR3 has 16 amino acids. From germline, CDR1 is SGHNT and CDR2 YENEEA.

The chain joins TRBV11-2 to TRBJ2-1; 8 bases are a match to TRBD1. The CDR3 covers 13 residues. J was trimmed by 7 bases and V by 5 bases; bases with no gene match: 4. Germline-derived CDR1 and CDR2 are SGHAT and FQNNGV. CDR3 DNA: TGTGCCAGCAGCCGTGACAGGGGAAATGAGCAGTTCTTC. This codes for CASSRDRGNEQFF.

V gene TRBV7-8 combines with J gene TRBJ2-7; a weak D match, TRBD2 (7 bases). Trimming removed 6 bases from V and 2 bases from J, with 20 bases in between. This CDR3 spans 16 amino acids. Germline V gene lookup returns CDR1 SGHVS and CDR2 FQNEAQ. DNA of the CDR3: TGTGCCAGCAGGTTAAAAGGCGGGGGCAGGGCCTACGAGCAGTACTTC. It is translated as CASRLKGGGRAYEQYF. Together with reference TRBV7-8 and TRBJ2-7, the CDR3 gives the full variable domain: GAGVSQSPRYKVAKRGQDVALRCDPISGHVSLFWYQQALGQGPEFLTYFQNEAQLDKSGLPSDRFFAERPEGSVSTLKIQRTQQEDSAVYLCASRLKGGGRAYEQYFGPGTRLTVT.

CDR3 bases: TGTGCCAGCAGCTTGACTAGCGGGAGGGATTGGGACAATGAGCAGTTCTTC. Residues: CASSLTSGRDWDNEQFF. The chain carries TRBV5-4 and TRBJ2-1; the match to TRBD2 covers 13 bases. After removal of 1 base from V and 5 bases from J, the junction contained 6 bases not matched to a gene. The length of the CDR3 is 17 residues. Germline loops: CDR1 SGHNT, CDR2 YYREEE (reference sequence).

This chain uses TRBV9 with TRBJ2-3, with TRBD2 matching 8 bases. The CDR3 length is 15 residues. J gave up 6 bases and V 0 bases, and 6 bases lay outside the gene matches. Germline loops: CDR1 SGDLS, CDR2 YYNGEE. CDR3 region: CASSVVLAGSDTQYF. The CDR3, as DNA: TGTGCCAGCAGCGTAGTTCTAGCGGGTTCCGATACGCAGTATTTT.